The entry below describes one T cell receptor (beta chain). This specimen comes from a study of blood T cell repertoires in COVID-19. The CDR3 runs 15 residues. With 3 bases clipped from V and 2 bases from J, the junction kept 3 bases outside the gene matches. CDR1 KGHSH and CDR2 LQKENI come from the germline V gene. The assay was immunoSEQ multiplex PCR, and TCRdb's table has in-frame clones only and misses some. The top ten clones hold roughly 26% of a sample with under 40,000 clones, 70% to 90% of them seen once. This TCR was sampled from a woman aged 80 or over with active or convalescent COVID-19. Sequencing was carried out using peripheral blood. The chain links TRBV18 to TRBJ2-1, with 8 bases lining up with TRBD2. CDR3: CASSPGLVTYNEQFF. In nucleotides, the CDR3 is TGTGCCAGCTCACCGGGACTAGTCACCTACAATGAGCAGTTCTTC.